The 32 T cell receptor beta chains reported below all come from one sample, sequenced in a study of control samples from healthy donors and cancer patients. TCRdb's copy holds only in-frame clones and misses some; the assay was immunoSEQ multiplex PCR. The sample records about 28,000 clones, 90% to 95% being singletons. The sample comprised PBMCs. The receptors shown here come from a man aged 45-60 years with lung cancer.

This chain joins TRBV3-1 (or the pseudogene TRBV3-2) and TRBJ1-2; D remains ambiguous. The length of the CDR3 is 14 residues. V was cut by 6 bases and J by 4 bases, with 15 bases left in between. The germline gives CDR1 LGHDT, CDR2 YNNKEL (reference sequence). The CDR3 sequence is CASSQTSDGYGYTF. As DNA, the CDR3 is TGTGCCAGCAGTCAGACTTCCGACGGCTATGGCTACACCTTC.

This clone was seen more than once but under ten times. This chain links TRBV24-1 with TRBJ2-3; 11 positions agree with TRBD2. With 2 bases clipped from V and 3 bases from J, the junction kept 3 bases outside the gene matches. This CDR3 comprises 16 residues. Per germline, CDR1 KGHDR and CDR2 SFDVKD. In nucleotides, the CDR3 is TGTGCCACCAGTGATTATCGACTAGCGGGGACAGATACGCAGTATTTT. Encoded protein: CATSDYRLAGTDTQYF.

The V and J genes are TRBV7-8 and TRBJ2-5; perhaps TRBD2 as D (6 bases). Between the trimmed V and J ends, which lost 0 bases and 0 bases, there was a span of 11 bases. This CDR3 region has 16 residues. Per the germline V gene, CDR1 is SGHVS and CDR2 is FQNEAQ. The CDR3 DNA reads TGTGCCAGCAGCTTAGCCCTCGGGGGACACCAAGAGACCCAGTACTTC. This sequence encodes CASSLALGGHQETQYF.

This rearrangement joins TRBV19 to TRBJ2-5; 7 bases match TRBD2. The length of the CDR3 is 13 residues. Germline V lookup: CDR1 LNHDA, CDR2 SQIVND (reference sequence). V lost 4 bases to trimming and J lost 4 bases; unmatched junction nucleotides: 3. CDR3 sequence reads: CASSTGLRETQYF. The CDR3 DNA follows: TGTGCCAGTAGTACGGGACTAAGAGAGACCCAGTACTTC.

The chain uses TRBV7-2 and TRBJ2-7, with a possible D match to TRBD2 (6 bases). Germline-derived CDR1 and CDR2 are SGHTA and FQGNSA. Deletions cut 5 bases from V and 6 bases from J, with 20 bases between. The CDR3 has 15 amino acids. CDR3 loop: CASSEDRGLYGEQYF. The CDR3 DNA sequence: TGTGCCAGCAGCGAAGATCGGGGACTTTACGGCGAGCAGTACTTC.

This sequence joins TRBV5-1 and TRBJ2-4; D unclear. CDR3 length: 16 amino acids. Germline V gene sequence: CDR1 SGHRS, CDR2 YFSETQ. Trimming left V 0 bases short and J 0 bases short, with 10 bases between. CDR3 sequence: CASSLAVYGAKNIQYF. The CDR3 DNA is TGCGCCAGCAGCTTGGCCGTTTATGGAGCCAAAAACATTCAGTACTTC.

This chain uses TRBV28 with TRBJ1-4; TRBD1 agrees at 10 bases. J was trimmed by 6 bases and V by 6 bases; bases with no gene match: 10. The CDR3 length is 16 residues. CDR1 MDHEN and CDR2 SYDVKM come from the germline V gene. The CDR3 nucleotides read TGTGCCAGCAGCCTGCTTGGGACAGGGGTTGATGAAAAACTGTTTTTT. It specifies CASSLLGTGVDEKLFF.

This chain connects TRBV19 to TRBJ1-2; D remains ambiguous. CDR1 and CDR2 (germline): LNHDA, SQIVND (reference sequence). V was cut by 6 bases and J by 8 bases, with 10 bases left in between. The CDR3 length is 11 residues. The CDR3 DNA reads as TGTGCCAGTAGGTACCTCTCGGGCTACACCTTC. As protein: CASRYLSGYTF.

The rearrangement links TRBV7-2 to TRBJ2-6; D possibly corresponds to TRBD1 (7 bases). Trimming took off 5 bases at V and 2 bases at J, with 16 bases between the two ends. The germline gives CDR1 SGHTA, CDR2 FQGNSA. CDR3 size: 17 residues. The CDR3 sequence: CASSPRAGGTGANVLTF. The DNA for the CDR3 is TGTGCCAGCAGCCCCCGAGCAGGGGGGACTGGGGCCAACGTCCTGACTTTC.

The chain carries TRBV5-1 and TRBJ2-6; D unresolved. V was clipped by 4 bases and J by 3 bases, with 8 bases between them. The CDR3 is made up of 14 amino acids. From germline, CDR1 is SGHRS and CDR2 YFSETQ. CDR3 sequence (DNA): TGCGCCAGCAGCATTTCAGGTGGGGCCAACGTCCTGACTTTC. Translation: CASSISGGANVLTF.

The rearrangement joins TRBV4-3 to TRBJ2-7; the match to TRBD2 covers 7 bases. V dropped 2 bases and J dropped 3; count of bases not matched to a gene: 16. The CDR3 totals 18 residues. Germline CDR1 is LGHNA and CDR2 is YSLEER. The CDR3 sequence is CASSQQVGGGFIRYEQYF. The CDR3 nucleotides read TGCGCCAGCAGCCAACAGGTGGGCGGGGGTTTTATTCGCTACGAGCAGTACTTC.

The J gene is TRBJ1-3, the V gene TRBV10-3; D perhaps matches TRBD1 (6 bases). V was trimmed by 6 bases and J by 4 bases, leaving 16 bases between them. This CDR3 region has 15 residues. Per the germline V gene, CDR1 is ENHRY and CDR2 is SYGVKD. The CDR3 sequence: CAISETGSGGNTIYF. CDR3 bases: TGTGCCATCAGCGAAACAGGGTCGGGAGGAAACACCATATATTTT.

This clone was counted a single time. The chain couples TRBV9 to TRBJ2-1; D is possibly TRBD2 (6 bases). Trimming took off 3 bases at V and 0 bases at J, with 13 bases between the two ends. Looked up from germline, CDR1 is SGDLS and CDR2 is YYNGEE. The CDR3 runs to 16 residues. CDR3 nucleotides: TGTGCCAGCAGCGCAGTCGGGGGTGGCTCCTACAATGAGCAGTTCTTC. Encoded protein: CASSAVGGGSYNEQFF.

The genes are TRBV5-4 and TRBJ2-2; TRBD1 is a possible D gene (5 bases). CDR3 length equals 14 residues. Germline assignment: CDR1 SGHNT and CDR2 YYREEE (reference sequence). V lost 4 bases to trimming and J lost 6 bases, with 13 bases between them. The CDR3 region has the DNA TGTGCCAGCAGCCCGCTAGGGGTAGCCGGGGAGCTGTTTTTT. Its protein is CASSPLGVAGELFF.

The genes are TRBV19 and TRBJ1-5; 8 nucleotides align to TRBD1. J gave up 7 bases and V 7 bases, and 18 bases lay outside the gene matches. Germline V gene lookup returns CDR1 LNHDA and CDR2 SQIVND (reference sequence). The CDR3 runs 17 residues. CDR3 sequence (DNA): TGTGCCAGTACCGAAACGACAGGGGACAGGAGGAGGCAGCCCCAGCATTTT. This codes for CASTETTGDRRRQPQHF.

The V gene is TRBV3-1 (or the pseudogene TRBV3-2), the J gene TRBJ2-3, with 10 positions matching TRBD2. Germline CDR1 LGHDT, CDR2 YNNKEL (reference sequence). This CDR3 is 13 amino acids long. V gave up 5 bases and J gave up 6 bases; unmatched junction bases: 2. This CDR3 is CASSWTSGDTQYF. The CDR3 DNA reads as TGTGCCAGCAGCTGGACTAGCGGCGATACGCAGTATTTT.

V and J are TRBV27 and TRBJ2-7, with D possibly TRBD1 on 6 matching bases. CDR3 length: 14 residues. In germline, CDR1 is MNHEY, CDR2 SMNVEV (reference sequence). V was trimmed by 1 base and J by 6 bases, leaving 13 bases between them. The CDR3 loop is CASSLLGGTSEQYF. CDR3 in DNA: TGTGCCAGCAGTTTATTAGGGGGAACGAGCGAGCAGTACTTC.

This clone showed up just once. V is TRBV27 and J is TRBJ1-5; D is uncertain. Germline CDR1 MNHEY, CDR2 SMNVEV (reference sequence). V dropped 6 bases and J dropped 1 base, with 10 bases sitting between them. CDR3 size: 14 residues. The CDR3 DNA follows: TGTGCCAGCAGCTATTCCGGGAGCAATCAGCCCCAGCATTTT. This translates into CASSYSGSNQPQHF.

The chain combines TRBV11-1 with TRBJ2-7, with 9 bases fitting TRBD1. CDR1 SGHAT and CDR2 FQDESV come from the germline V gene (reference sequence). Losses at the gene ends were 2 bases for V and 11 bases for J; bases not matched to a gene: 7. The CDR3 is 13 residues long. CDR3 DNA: TGTGCCAGCAGCTTAACCCGGGACAGGGTGAAGTACTTC. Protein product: CASSLTRDRVKYF. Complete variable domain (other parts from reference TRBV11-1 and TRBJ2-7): EAEVAQSPRYKITEKSQAVAFWCDPISGHATLYWYRQILGQGPELLVQFQDESVVDDSQLPKDRFSAERLKGVDSTLKIQPAELGDSAMYLCASSLTRDRVKYFGPGTRLTVT.

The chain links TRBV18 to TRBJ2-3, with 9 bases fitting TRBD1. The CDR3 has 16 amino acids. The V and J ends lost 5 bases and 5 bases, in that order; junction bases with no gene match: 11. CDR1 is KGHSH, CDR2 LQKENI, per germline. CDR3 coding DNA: TGTGCCAGCTCAGCCATACAGGGGGCCAGAGGAGATACGCAGTATTTT. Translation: CASSAIQGARGDTQYF.

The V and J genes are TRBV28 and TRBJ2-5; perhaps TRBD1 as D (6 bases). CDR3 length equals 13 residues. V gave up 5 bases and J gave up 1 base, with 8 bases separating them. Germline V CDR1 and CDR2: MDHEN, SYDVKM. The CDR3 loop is CASSVDSQETQYF. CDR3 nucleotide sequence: TGTGCCAGCAGTGTGGACAGCCAAGAGACCCAGTACTTC.

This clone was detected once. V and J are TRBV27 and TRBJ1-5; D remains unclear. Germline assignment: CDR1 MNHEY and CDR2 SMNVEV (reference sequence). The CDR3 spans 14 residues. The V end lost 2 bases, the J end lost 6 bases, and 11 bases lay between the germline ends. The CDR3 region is CASSLTFWSQPQHF. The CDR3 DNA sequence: TGTGCCAGCAGTTTAACATTCTGGAGTCAGCCCCAGCATTTT.

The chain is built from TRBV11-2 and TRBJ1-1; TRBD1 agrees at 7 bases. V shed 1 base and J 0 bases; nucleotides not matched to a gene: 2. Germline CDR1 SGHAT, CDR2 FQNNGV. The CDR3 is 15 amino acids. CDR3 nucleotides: TGTGCCAGCAGCTTAGGACAGGGCATGAACACTGAAGCTTTCTTT. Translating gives CASSLGQGMNTEAFF.

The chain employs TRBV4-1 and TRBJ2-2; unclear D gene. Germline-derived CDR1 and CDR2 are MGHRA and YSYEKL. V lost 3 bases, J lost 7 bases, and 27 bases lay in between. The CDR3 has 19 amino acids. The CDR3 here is CASSHPSTFGNIKGGELFF. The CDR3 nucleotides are TGCGCCAGCAGCCACCCCTCGACATTCGGAAACATTAAGGGCGGGGAGCTGTTTTTT.

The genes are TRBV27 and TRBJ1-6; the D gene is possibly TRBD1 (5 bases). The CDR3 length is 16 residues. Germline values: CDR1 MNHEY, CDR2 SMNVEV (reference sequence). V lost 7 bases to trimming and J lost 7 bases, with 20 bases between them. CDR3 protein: CASNSAQDYGNSPLHF. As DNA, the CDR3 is TGTGCCAGCAACTCGGCACAGGATTATGGAAATTCACCCCTCCACTTT.

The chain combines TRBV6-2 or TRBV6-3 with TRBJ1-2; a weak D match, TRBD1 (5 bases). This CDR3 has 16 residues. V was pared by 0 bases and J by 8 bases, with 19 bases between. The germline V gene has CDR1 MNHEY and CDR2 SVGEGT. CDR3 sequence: CASSYSSLRVRSGYTF. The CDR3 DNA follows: TGTGCCAGCAGTTACTCGTCCCTCAGGGTAAGAAGCGGCTACACCTTC.

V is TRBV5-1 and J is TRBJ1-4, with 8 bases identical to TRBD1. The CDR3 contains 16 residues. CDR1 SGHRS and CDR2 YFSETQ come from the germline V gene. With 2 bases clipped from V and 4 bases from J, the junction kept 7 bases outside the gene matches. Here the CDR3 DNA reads TGCGCCAGCAGCTTCGCAGGGGGCGGGGGTAATGAAAAACTGTTTTTT. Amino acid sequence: CASSFAGGGGNEKLFF.

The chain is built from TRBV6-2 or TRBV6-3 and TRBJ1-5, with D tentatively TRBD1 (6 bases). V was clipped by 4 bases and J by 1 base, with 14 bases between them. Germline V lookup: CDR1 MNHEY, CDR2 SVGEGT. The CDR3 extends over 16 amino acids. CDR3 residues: CASSFPRQVSNQPQHF. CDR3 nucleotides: TGTGCCAGCAGTTTTCCTCGACAGGTGAGCAATCAGCCCCAGCATTTT.

This chain's CDR3 is CASSPLAQETQYF. Written as DNA, the CDR3 is TGTGCCAGCAGTCCACTAGCTCAAGAGACCCAGTACTTC. This sequence joins TRBV2 and TRBJ2-5, with D perhaps TRBD2 (6 bases). This CDR3 is 13 amino acids long. Per the germline V gene, CDR1 is SNHLY and CDR2 is FYNNEI. V lost 5 bases to trimming and J lost 2 bases, with 9 bases between them.

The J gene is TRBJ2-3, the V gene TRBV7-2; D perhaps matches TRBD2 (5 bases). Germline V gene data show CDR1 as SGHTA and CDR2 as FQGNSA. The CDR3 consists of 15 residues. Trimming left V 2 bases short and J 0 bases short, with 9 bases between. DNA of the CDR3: TGTGCCAGCAGCTTATCTAGCTCTAGCACAGATACGCAGTATTTT. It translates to CASSLSSSSTDTQYF.

The CDR3 DNA follows: TGTGCCAGCAGCGTACAAGGGGATGCTAGCACAGATACGCAGTATTTT. The encoded protein is CASSVQGDASTDTQYF. The chain has TRBV9 and TRBJ2-3; perhaps TRBD1 as D (5 bases). The germline gives CDR1 SGDLS, CDR2 YYNGEE. The V gene lost 1 base and the J gene lost 0 bases, with 12 bases spanning the gap. There are 16 residues in the CDR3.

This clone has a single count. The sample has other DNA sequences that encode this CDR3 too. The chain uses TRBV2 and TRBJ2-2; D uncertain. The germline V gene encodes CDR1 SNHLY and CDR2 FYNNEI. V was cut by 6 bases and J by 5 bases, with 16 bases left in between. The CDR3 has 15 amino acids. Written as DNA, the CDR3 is TGTGCCAGCAGCGCTGACCTGCCTTTGACCGGGGAGCTGTTTTTT. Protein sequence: CASSADLPLTGELFF.